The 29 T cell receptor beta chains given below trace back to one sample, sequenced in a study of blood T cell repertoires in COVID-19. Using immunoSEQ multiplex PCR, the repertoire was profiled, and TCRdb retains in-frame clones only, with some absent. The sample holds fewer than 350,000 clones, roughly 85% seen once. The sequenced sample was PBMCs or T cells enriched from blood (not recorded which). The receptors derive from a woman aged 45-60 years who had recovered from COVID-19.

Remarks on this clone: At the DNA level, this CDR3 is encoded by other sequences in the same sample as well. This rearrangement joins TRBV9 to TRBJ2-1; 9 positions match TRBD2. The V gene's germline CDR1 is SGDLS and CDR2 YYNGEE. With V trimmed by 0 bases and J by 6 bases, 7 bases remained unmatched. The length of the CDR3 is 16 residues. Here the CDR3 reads CASSVVPSGVFNEQFF. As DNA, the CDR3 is TGTGCCAGCAGCGTAGTCCCTAGCGGGGTATTCAATGAGCAGTTCTTC.

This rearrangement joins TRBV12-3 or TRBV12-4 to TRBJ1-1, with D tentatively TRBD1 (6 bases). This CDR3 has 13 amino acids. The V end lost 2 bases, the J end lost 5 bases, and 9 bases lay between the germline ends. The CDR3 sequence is CASSLLGGTEAFF. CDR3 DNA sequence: TGTGCCAGCAGTTTATTAGGGGGAACTGAAGCTTTCTTT.

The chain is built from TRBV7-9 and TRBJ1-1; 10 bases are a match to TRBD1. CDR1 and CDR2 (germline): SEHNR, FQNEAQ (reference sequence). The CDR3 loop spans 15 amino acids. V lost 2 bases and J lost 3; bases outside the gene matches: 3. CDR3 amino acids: CASSLFGTGDTEAFF. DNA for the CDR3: TGTGCCAGCAGCTTATTCGGGACAGGGGACACTGAAGCTTTCTTT. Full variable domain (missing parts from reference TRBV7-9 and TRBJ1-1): DTGVSQNPRHKITKRGQNVTFRCDPISEHNRLYWYRQTLGQGPEFLTYFQNEAQLEKSRLLSDRFSAERPKGSFSTLEIQRTEQGDSAMYLCASSLFGTGDTEAFFGQGTRLTVV.

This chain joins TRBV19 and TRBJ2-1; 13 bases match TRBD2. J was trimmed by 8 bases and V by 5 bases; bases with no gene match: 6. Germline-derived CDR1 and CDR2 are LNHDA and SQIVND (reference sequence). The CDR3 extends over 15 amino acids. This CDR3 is CASSQLAGGLDEQFF. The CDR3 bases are TGTGCCAGTAGTCAACTAGCGGGAGGGCTTGATGAGCAGTTCTTC.

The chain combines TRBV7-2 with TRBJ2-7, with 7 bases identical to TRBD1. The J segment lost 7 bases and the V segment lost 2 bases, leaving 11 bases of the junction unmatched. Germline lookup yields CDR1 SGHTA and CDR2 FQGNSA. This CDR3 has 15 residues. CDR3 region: CASSLYRGGDREQYF. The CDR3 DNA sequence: TGTGCCAGCAGCTTATACAGGGGCGGTGATCGGGAGCAGTACTTC.

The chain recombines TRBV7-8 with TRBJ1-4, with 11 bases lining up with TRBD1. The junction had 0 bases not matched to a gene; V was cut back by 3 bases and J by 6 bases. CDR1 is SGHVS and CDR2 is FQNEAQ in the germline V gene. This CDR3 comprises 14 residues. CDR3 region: CASSLDRGHEKLFF. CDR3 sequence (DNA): TGTGCCAGCAGCTTGGACAGGGGGCATGAAAAACTGTTTTTT.

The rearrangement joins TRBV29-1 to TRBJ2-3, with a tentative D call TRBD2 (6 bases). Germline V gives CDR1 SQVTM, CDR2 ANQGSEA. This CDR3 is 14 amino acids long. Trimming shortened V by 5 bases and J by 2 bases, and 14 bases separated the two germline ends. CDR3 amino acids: CSVSRRVNTDTQYF. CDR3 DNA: TGCAGCGTTTCGCGGAGGGTTAACACAGATACGCAGTATTTT.

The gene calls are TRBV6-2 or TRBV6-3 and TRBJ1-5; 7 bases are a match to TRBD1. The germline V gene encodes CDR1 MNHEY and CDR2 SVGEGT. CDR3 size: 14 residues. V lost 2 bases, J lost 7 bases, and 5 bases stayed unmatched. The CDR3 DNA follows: TGTGCCAGCAGTTACGGAGGGGGCCTCCAGCCCCAGCATTTT. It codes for CASSYGGGLQPQHF.

CDR3 sequence: CASSLRSAGTDTQYF. The CDR3 bases are TGCGCCAGCAGCTTGCGGTCAGCGGGCACAGATACGCAGTATTTT. The rearrangement links TRBV5-1 to TRBJ2-3, with D perhaps matching TRBD2 (5 bases). V lost 1 base and J 1 base, leaving 10 bases between the germline ends. The germline V gene encodes CDR1 SGHRS and CDR2 YFSETQ. The CDR3 is 15 residues long.

The CDR3 DNA follows: TGTGCCTGGAGTTCTTTTCAGGGACAGGGTAGGGCTAACTATGGCTACACCTTC. It yields the protein CAWSSFQGQGRANYGYTF. The chain combines TRBV30 with TRBJ1-2, with 9 nucleotides matching TRBD1. Germline CDR1 GTSNPN, CDR2 SVGIG (reference sequence). This CDR3 has 18 amino acids. The V gene end was trimmed by 2 bases and the J gene end by 0 bases; junction bases not matched to a gene: 13.

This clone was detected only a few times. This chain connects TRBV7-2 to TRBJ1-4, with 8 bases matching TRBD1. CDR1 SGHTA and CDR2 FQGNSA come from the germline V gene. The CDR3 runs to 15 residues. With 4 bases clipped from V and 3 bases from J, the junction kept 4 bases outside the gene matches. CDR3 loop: CASSSRTGSNEKLFF. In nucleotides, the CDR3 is TGTGCCAGCAGCTCCCGGACAGGGTCTAATGAAAAACTGTTTTTT.

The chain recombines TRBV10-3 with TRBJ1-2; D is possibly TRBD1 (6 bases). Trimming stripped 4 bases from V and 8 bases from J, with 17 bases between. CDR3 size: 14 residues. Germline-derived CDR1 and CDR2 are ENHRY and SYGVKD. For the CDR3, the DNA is TGTGCCATCAGTGGAGAAGACAGGCTACGAGGCTACACCTTC. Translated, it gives CAISGEDRLRGYTF.

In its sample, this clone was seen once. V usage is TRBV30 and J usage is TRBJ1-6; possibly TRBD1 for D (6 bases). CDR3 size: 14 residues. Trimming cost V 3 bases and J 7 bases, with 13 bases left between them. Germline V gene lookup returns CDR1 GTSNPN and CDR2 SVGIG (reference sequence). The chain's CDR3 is CAWSPQGWNSPLHF. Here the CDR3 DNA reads TGTGCCTGGAGCCCCCAGGGGTGGAATTCACCCCTCCACTTT.

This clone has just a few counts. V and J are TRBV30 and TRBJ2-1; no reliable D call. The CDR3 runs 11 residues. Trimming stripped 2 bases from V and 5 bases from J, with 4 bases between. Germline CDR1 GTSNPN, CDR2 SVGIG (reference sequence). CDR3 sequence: CAWSQNNEQFF. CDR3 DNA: TGTGCCTGGAGTCAGAACAATGAGCAGTTCTTC.

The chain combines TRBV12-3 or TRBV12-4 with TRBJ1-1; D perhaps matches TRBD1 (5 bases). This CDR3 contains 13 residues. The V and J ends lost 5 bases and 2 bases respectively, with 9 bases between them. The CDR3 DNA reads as TGTGCCAGCAGTACTGACAGCAACACTGAAGCTTTCTTT. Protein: CASSTDSNTEAFF.

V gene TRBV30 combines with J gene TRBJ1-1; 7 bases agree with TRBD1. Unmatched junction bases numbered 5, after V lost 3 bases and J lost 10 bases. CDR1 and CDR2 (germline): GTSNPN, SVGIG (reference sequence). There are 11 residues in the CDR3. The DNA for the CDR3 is TGTGCCTGGAGGTTCTCAGGGGGAGCTTTCTTT. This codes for CAWRFSGGAFF.

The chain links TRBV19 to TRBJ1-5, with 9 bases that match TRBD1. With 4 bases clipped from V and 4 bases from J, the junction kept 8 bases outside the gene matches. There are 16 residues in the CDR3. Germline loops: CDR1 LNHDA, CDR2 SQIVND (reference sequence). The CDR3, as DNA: TGTGCCAGTAGTACCTATGTCGGGACAGGGAATCAGCCCCAGCATTTT. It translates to CASSTYVGTGNQPQHF. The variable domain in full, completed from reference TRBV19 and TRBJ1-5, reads DGGITQSPKYLFRKEGQNVTLSCEQNLNHDAMYWYRQDPGQGLRLIYYSQIVNDFQKGDIAEGYSVSREKKESFPLTVTSAQKNPTAFYLCASSTYVGTGNQPQHFGDGTRLSIL.

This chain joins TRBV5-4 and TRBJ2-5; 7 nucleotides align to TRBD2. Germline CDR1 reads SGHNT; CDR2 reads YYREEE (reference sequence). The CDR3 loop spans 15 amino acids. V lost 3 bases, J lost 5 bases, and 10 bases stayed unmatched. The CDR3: CASSWGEGLEETQYF. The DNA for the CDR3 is TGTGCCAGCAGCTGGGGGGAGGGTTTGGAGGAGACCCAGTACTTC.

In DNA, the CDR3 is TGTGCCAGCAGTGATACAGGGGGAAACCAAAAACTGTTTTTT. This sequence encodes CASSDTGGNQKLFF. The J gene is TRBJ1-4, the V gene TRBV25-1; 8 nucleotides match TRBD1. The CDR3 totals 14 residues. Looked up from germline, CDR1 is MGHDK and CDR2 is SYGVNS. Trimming at V came to 3 bases and at J to 9 bases, leaving 6 bases not matched to a gene. The variable domain in full, completed from reference TRBV25-1 and TRBJ1-4, reads EADIYQTPRYLVIGTGKKITLECSQTMGHDKMYWYQQDPGMELHLIHYSYGVNSTEKGDLSSESTVSRIRTEHFPLTLESARPSHTSQYLCASSDTGGNQKLFFGSGTQLSVL.

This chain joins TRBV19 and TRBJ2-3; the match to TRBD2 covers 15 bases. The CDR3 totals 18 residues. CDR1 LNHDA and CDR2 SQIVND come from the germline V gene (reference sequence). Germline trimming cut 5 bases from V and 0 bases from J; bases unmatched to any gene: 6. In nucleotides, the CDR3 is TGTGCCAGTAGTGTCGGACTAGCGGGGGGGACTAGCACAGATACGCAGTATTTT. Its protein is CASSVGLAGGTSTDTQYF.

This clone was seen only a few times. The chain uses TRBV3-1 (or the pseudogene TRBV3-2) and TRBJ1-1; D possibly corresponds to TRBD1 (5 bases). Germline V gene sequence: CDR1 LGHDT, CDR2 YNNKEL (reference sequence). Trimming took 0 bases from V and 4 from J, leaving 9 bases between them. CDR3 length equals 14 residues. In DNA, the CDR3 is TGTGCCAGCAGCCAAGAGAGGAGGGGCACTGAAGCTTTCTTT. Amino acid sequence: CASSQERRGTEAFF.

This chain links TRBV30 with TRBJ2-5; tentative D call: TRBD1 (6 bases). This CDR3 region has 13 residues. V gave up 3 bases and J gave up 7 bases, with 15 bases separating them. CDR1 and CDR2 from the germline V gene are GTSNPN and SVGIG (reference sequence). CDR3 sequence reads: CAWSDRIRGTQYF. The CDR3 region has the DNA TGTGCCTGGAGCGACAGGATAAGGGGGACCCAGTACTTC. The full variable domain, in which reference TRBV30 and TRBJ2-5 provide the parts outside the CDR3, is SQTIHQWPATLVQPVGSPLSLECTVEGTSNPNLYWYRQAAGRGLQLLFYSVGIGQISSEVPQNLSASRPQDRQFILSSKKLLLSDSGFYLCAWSDRIRGTQYFGPGTRLLVL.

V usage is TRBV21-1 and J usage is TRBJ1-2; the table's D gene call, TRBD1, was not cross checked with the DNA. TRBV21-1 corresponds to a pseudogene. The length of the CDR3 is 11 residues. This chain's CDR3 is CASIRGDGYTF. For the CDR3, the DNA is TGTGCCAGCATAAGGGGTGATGGCTACACCTTC.

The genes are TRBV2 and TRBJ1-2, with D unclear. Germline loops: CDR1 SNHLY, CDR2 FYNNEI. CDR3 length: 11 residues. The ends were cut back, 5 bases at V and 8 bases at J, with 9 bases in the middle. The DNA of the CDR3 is TGTGCCAGCAGTTCATTAGTCGGCTACACCTTC. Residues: CASSSLVGYTF. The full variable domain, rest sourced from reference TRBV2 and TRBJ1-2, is EPEVTQTPSHQVTQMGQEVILRCVPISNHLYFYWYRQILGQKVEFLVSFYNNEISEKSEIFDDQFSVERPDGSNFTLKIRSTKLEDSAMYFCASSSLVGYTFGSGTRLTVV.

The CDR3 coding sequence is TGCGCCAGCAGCCAAGGTGGGGTAGCGGCCGAGCAGTACTTC. Residues: CASSQGGVAAEQYF. The J gene is TRBJ2-7, the V gene TRBV4-3, with a possible D match to TRBD2 (6 bases). The CDR3 sequence is 14 residues long. V lost 1 base to trimming and J lost 6 bases, with 13 bases between them. Germline V gene data show CDR1 as LGHNA and CDR2 as YSLEER.

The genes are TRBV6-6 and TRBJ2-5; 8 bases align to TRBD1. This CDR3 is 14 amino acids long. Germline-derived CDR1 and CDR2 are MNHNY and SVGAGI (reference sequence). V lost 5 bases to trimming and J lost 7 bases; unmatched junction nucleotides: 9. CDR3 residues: CASSPPGGFGTQYF. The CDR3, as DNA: TGTGCCAGCAGTCCCCCAGGGGGCTTTGGGACCCAGTACTTC.

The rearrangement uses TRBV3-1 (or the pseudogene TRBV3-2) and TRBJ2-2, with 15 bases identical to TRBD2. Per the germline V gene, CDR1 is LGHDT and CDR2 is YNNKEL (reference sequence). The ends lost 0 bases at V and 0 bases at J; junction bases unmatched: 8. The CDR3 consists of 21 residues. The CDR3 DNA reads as TGTGCCAGCAGCCAAGATCTTGGACTAGCGGGGGGGCAAGCGAACACCGGGGAGCTGTTTTTT. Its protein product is CASSQDLGLAGGQANTGELFF.

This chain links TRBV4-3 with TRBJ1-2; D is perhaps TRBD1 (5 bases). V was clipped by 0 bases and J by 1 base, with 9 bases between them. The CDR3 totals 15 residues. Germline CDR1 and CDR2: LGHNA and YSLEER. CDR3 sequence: CASSQDRELNYGYTF. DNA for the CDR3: TGCGCCAGCAGCCAAGACAGGGAACTTAACTATGGCTACACCTTC.

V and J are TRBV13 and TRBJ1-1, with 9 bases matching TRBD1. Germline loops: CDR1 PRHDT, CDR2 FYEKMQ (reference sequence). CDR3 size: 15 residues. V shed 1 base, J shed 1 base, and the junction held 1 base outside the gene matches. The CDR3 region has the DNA TGTGCCAGCAGCTTAGAGGGACAGGGGAACACTGAAGCTTTCTTT. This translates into CASSLEGQGNTEAFF.